The 13 T cell receptor beta chains below come from one sample, sequenced in a study of glioma-infiltrating T cells. The iRepertoire nested amplicon-rescue multiplex PCR amplified TCR alpha and beta CDR3s from RNA. Using its own MiXCR run on the multiplex PCR reads, TCRdb lists one record per CDR3 protein. The sample has around 130,000 distinct CDR3 sequences, around 23% seen once. The source material was glioma tissue, nonneoplastic brain tissue, or PBMCs (not recorded which). The receptors derive from a human donor with low-grade glioma or glioblastoma, undergoing nonglioma brain surgery, or in good health (not recorded which).

The CDR3: CASSRPGTGGDQPQHF. CDR3 DNA: TGTGCCAGCAGCCGCCCCGGGACAGGGGGTGACCAGCCCCAGCATTTT. This chain links TRBV7-2 with TRBJ1-5; 11 bases are shared with TRBD1. The V gene end was trimmed by 5 bases and the J gene end by 7 bases; junction bases not matched to a gene: 10. CDR1 is SGHTA, CDR2 FQGNSA, per germline. This CDR3 has 16 amino acids.

In its sample, this clonotype was seen a few times. V is TRBV7-9 and J is TRBJ1-2; D is perhaps TRBD1 (5 bases). V dropped 5 bases and J dropped 2 bases, with 21 bases sitting between them. This CDR3 has 17 residues. The germline CDR1 and CDR2 sequences are SEHNR and FQNEAQ (reference sequence). CDR3 bases: TGTGCCAGCAGCCCGAGCGGGACCCAGATTAGGAACTATGGCTACACCTTC. Protein product: CASSPSGTQIRNYGYTF.

In this sample, this clonotype turned up many times. The chain is built from TRBV20-1 and TRBJ2-3; D gene ambiguous. The CDR3 spans 15 residues. With 0 bases removed from V and 2 bases from J, the gap between germline ends came to 12 bases. From germline, CDR1 is DFQATT and CDR2 SNEGSKA (reference sequence). The CDR3 nucleotides read TGCAGTGCTAGAGATAGTGTAGCCATCACAGATACGCAGTATTTT. It encodes CSARDSVAITDTQYF.

This clonotype showed up just a few times. This may come from a read error, since a much larger clone is one base off. The genes are TRBV6-5 and TRBJ1-5; possible D gene TRBD1, 5 bases. CDR1 is MNHEY and CDR2 is SVGAGI in the germline V gene. The CDR3 sequence is 14 residues long. Trimming left V 11 bases short and J 6 bases short, with 20 bases between. DNA for the CDR3: TGTGCCGGCGGCGAACACAGGTCGAGTCAGCCCCAGCATTTT. The encoded protein is CAGGEHRSSQPQHF.

This clonotype was recorded at least ten times. CDR3 sequence reads: CSARATTGGDSQHF. CDR3 DNA sequence: TGCAGTGCTAGGGCAACGACAGGGGGCGACTCCCAGCATTTT. The gene calls are TRBV20-1 and TRBJ1-5, with TRBD1 matching over 10 bases. This CDR3 comprises 14 residues. Germline trimming cut 3 bases from V and 11 bases from J; bases unmatched to any gene: 10. Germline CDR1 and CDR2: DFQATT and SNEGSKA (reference sequence).

This chain links TRBV24-1 with TRBJ1-5, with D maybe TRBD1 (6 bases). Germline lookup yields CDR1 KGHDR and CDR2 SFDVKD. The V and J ends lost 4 bases and 4 bases respectively, with 16 bases between them. This CDR3 has 16 amino acids. The CDR3 spells CATSETGAVGNQPQHF. The CDR3 nucleotides are TGTGCCACCAGTGAGACGGGGGCAGTAGGAAATCAGCCCCAGCATTTT.

In its sample, this clonotype was seen a few times. The J gene is TRBJ2-1, the V gene TRBV7-2, with 7 positions matching TRBD2. V gave up 4 bases and J gave up 2 bases; unmatched junction bases: 8. There are 16 residues in the CDR3. Germline CDR1 is SGHTA and CDR2 is FQGNSA. In DNA form, the CDR3 reads TGTGCCAGCAGCTCGGGCCTAGCGGCGGCCTACAATGAGCAGTTCTTC. Residues: CASSSGLAAAYNEQFF.

The gene calls are TRBV2 and TRBJ2-1; TRBD2 might be the D (7 bases). V was pared by 8 bases and J by 3 bases, with 14 bases between. Germline V gives CDR1 SNHLY, CDR2 FYNNEI. The CDR3 consists of 14 residues. The CDR3 loop is CASYEGGFYNEQFF. CDR3 nucleotides: TGTGCCAGCTACGAGGGGGGGTTCTACAATGAGCAGTTCTTC.

This clonotype appeared a few times. The chain couples TRBV7-2 to TRBJ1-1; D is perhaps TRBD1 (6 bases). The CDR3 runs 15 residues. V lost 4 bases and J lost 3, with 15 bases in between. The germline gives CDR1 SGHTA, CDR2 FQGNSA. CDR3 in DNA: TGTGCCAGCAGCTCCGGGGGACAAAGGGACACTGAAGCTTTCTTT. It translates to CASSSGGQRDTEAFF.

The chain joins TRBV18 to TRBJ1-5; D uncertain. With 3 bases removed from V and 7 bases from J, the gap between germline ends came to 10 bases. CDR1 and CDR2 (germline): KGHSH, LQKENI. CDR3 length: 13 residues. Here the CDR3 reads CASSPAWGQPQHF. CDR3 coding DNA: TGTGCCAGCTCACCCGCCTGGGGACAGCCCCAGCATTTT.

This clonotype occurred many times. This sequence joins TRBV7-6 and TRBJ2-1; D assignment may be TRBD1 or TRBD2 (6 bases each). V lost 7 bases to trimming and J lost 7 bases, with 17 bases between them. The CDR3 spans 14 residues. Germline V gene lookup returns CDR1 SGHVS and CDR2 FNYEAQ. Here the CDR3 DNA reads TGTGCCAGCATGCTAGGGGGGCCGCAAAATGAGCAGTTCTTC. It specifies CASMLGGPQNEQFF.

This clonotype was found many times. The V gene is TRBV11-3, the J gene TRBJ2-1; D possibly corresponds to TRBD1 (7 bases). Between the trimmed V and J ends, which lost 3 bases and 5 bases, there was a span of 17 bases. The CDR3 has 16 residues. The germline V gene encodes CDR1 SGHNT and CDR2 YENEEA. CDR3 bases: TGTGCCAGCAGCTTCGGGGGAGACAGGGACCACAATGAGCAGTTCTTC. This encodes CASSFGGDRDHNEQFF. The variable domain in full, completed from reference TRBV11-3 and TRBJ2-1, reads EAGVVQSPRYKIIEKKQPVAFWCNPISGHNTLYWYLQNLGQGPELLIRYENEEAVDDSQLPKDRFSAERLKGVDSTLKIQPAELGDSAVYLCASSFGGDRDHNEQFFGPGTRLTVL.

This clonotype was seen at least ten times. CDR3 in amino acids: CASSTGSWGYNEQFF. CDR3 DNA: TGTGCCAGCAGTACAGGGTCTTGGGGATACAATGAGCAGTTCTTC. The chain uses TRBV12-3 or TRBV12-4 and TRBJ2-1; D perhaps matches TRBD1 (6 bases). This CDR3 is built from 15 residues. V lost 5 bases and J 4 bases, leaving 15 bases between the germline ends.